This T cell receptor (beta chain) was captured in a study of tumor T cells in aggressive B-cell lymphoma. CDR3 size: 15 residues. Germline values: CDR1 SGHAT, CDR2 FQNNGV. V dropped 2 bases and J dropped 2 bases, with 11 bases sitting between them. Only in-frame clones appear in the TCRdb table, and some are missing; sequencing was by immunoSEQ multiplex PCR. The data show about 2,100 clones, around 87% seen once. Sequencing was done on a sample of tumor tissue. The receptor was isolated from an adult with diffuse large B cell lymphoma. The chain couples TRBV11-2 to TRBJ2-3; weak D call: TRBD1 (5 bases). CDR3: CASSLLTGPTDTQYF. The CDR3 DNA sequence: TGTGCCAGCAGCTTACTCACAGGTCCCACAGATACGCAGTATTTT.